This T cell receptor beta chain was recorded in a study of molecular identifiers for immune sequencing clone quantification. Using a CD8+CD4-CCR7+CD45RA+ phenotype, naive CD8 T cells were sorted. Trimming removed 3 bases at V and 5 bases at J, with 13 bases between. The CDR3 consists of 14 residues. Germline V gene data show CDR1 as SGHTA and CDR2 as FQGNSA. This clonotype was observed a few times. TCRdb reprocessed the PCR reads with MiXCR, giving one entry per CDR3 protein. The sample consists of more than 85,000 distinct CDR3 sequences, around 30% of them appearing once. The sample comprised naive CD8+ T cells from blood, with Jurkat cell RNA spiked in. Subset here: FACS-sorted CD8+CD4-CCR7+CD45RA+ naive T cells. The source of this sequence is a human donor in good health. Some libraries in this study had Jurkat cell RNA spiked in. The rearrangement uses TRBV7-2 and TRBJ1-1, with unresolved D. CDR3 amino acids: CASSLDLFVTEAFF. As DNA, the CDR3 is TGTGCCAGCAGCTTGGACCTTTTCGTGACTGAAGCTTTCTTT.